Listed here are 4 T cell receptor beta chains from one sample, sequenced in a study of T cells after posttransplantation cyclophosphamide. The data were produced by immunoSEQ multiplex PCR, yet TCRdb's version contains in-frame clones alone and is incomplete. This sample has roughly 30,000 clones, with 75% to 95% found just once. Cells defined as naive were viable CD3+CD4+ or CD3+CD8+ and CCR7+CD45RA+CD45RO-CD95-CD27+CD28+. Sequenced sample: naive CD4+ T cells sorted from PBMCs. The receptors stem from a woman aged 60-70 years in good health, CMV-negative, and a related stem cell transplant donor.

As DNA, the CDR3 is TGTGCCAGCAGCGGGGGGACAGGGTCCTACAATGAGCAGTTCTTC. Encoded protein: CASSGGTGSYNEQFF. This chain uses TRBV9 with TRBJ2-1; 9 bases match TRBD1. J lost 1 base, V lost 3 bases, and 2 bases had no gene match. The CDR3 contains 15 residues. Germline lookup yields CDR1 SGDLS and CDR2 YYNGEE.

The CDR3 reads CSARPGDEQFF. CDR3 nucleotide sequence: TGCAGTGCTAGACCAGGGGATGAGCAGTTCTTC. The chain uses TRBV20-1 and TRBJ2-1; a weak D match, TRBD1 (6 bases). The CDR3 extends over 11 amino acids. Germline lookup yields CDR1 DFQATT and CDR2 SNEGSKA (reference sequence). Trimming stripped 2 bases from V and 8 bases from J, with 7 bases between.

The chain joins TRBV20-1 to TRBJ2-5; 7 bases fit TRBD1. The J call is doubtful: the DNA matches TRBJ2-7 better. CDR1 and CDR2 (germline): DFQATT, SNEGSKA (reference sequence). This CDR3 spans 11 amino acids. CDR3 nucleotides: TGCAGTGTCCCGACAGGGCGCGAGCAGTACTTC. Amino acids: CSVPTGREQYF.

In this sample, this clone turned up a few times. The rearrangement links TRBV7-9 to TRBJ1-1; D is possibly TRBD1 (5 bases). V lost 7 bases, J lost 6 bases, and 9 bases lay in between. This CDR3 has 11 amino acids. Germline values: CDR1 SEHNR, CDR2 FQNEAQ (reference sequence). The CDR3 region is CASNQGPEAFF. CDR3 in DNA: TGTGCCAGCAATCAGGGCCCTGAAGCTTTCTTT.